This T cell receptor beta chain is from a study of cytomegalovirus exposure and HLA in healthy donors. Whole-study results and caveats: Being indistinguishable, some V segments were excluded, TRBV6-2 and TRBV6-3 among them.

A word on this clone: Its antigen is not known.

Both 60 Vbeta primers and 13 Jbeta primers went into the PCR. Sequencing was performed with immunoSEQ multiplex PCR; in TCRdb, only in-frame clones are kept and a portion is missing. Of under 200,000 clones listed, over 70% are singletons. CDR3 length: 15 amino acids. J was trimmed by 1 base and V by 2 bases; bases with no gene match: 3. Germline lookup yields CDR1 MDHEN and CDR2 SYDVKM. This TCR was recovered from a female donor in good health and CMV-seronegative. The J gene is TRBJ2-5, the V gene TRBV28; 8 positions match TRBD2. Sequencing was carried out using PBMCs. The CDR3, as DNA: TGTGCCAGCAGTTTAGAGCGGGGGTTCCAAGAGACCCAGTACTTC. Translated: CASSLERGFQETQYF.